This TCR beta chain is drawn from a study of T cell repertoires in cytomegalovirus infection. About this clonotype: Its cognate antigen is unknown.

The germline V gene has CDR1 SGHNT and CDR2 YYREEE (reference sequence). The CDR3 runs to 14 residues. V shed 4 bases and J shed 14 bases, with 19 bases lying between them. TCRdb re-analysed the reads in MiXCR, keeping a single row per CDR3 protein. The table lists around 430,000 distinct CDR3 sequences, 40% to 50% of them singletons. The receptor's source is a human donor in good health (CMV status not recorded). Some clones in this sample may be carry-over from other donors' samples. The chain has TRBV5-4 and TRBJ1-6; D gene unclear. Sequences were derived from cultured PBMCs, sampled from culture after CMV antigen stimulation. The CDR3 spells CASSKGAFMSALHF. CDR3 nucleotide sequence: TGTGCCAGCAGCAAGGGAGCGTTCATGTCGGCCCTCCACTTT.